The source of this T cell receptor beta chain is a study of T cell responses to AZD1222 COVID-19 vaccine. The CDR3 length is 15 residues. V dropped 0 bases and J dropped 3 bases, with 13 bases sitting between them. CDR1 is SGHNT and CDR2 is YYREEE in the germline V gene (reference sequence). Notes on this clone: Antigen: not known.

Study observations and caveats: Reportedly, nearly half the spike-specific TCRs target unmutated variant regions.

Generated by immunoSEQ multiplex PCR, the TCRdb table keeps only in-frame clones and is missing some. The sample lists some 140,000 clones, around 90% seen once, with around 3% in the top ten. The clonotype comes from an adult in good health. Sequenced here: peripheral blood, sampled on day 0 of AZD1222 vaccination. J is TRBJ2-7 and V is TRBV5-4, with a weak D call TRBD1 (6 bases). The CDR3 loop is CASSLAKTGHYEQYF. CDR3 DNA: TGTGCCAGCAGCTTGGCCAAAACGGGACACTACGAGCAGTACTTC.